This T cell receptor (beta chain) was identified in a study of blood T cell repertoires in COVID-19. Produced via immunoSEQ multiplex PCR; TCRdb's table is partial and in-frame only. The repertoire holds roughly 200,000 clones, with approximately 88% as singletons. Trimming left V 5 bases short and J 4 bases short, with 17 bases between. Germline assignment: CDR1 KGHSH and CDR2 LQKENI. The CDR3 has 15 residues. The sequencing sample was made of peripheral blood. The genes are TRBV18 and TRBJ2-5; TRBD2 is a possible D gene (6 bases). The sequence was collected from a woman aged 40 to 50 with COVID-19, enrolled during active disease. CDR3 in DNA: TGTGCCAGCTCAATCAGCGGGTCCCTGGGAGAGACCCAGTACTTC. It codes for CASSISGSLGETQYF.